Below, 18 T cell receptor beta chains from the same sample are listed, as sequenced in a study of technical replicates of blood from a few donors. The data were produced by immunoSEQ multiplex PCR, yet TCRdb's version contains in-frame clones alone and is incomplete. Among fewer than 65,000 clones listed, approximately 90% were seen once. The specimen sequenced was PBMCs. The receptors were sampled from a human donor in good health. Some clones in this sample may be carry-over from other donors' samples.

The chain couples TRBV4-3 to TRBJ2-7; TRBD2 agrees at 9 bases. The germline V gene encodes CDR1 LGHNA and CDR2 YSLEER. After removal of 1 base from V and 4 bases from J, the junction contained 5 bases not matched to a gene. The CDR3 sequence is 15 residues long. As DNA, the CDR3 is TGCGCCAGCAGCCAAGGAGTAGCGGGGGAATACGAGCAGTACTTC. Protein sequence: CASSQGVAGEYEQYF.

The chain recombines TRBV4-1 with TRBJ1-6; D not certain. CDR3 length: 13 amino acids. In germline, CDR1 is MGHRA, CDR2 YSYEKL. The V gene lost 0 bases and the J gene lost 10 bases, with 7 bases spanning the gap. The CDR3 loop is CASSQDGMSPLHF. As DNA, the CDR3 is TGCGCCAGCAGCCAAGACGGGATGTCACCCCTCCACTTT.

This chain uses TRBV7-3 with TRBJ2-3; TRBD2 is a possible D gene (5 bases). The CDR3 has 15 amino acids. Looked up from germline, CDR1 is SGHTA and CDR2 is FQGTGA. The V end lost 5 bases, the J end lost 6 bases, and 18 bases lay between the germline ends. CDR3 in amino acids: CASSPEGRRTDTQYF. Here the CDR3 DNA reads TGTGCCAGCAGCCCAGAAGGACGGAGGACCGATACGCAGTATTTT.

The V call is TRBV7-9, the J call TRBJ2-3, with no clear D. Looked up from germline, CDR1 is SEHNR and CDR2 is FQNEAQ (reference sequence). The CDR3 is 13 amino acids. Trimming left V 11 bases short and J 3 bases short, with 15 bases between. For the CDR3, the DNA is TGTGCCGGAAGCGCGCTTGGAACAGATACGCAGTATTTT. It specifies CAGSALGTDTQYF.

The chain employs TRBV4-3 and TRBJ2-7, with a possible D match to TRBD2 (6 bases). CDR3 length equals 15 residues. Germline CDR1 LGHNA, CDR2 YSLEER. With 0 bases removed from V and 2 bases from J, the gap between germline ends came to 11 bases. CDR3 coding DNA: TGCGCCAGCAGCCAAGATCGCGGGGTAACCTACGAGCAGTACTTC. This codes for CASSQDRGVTYEQYF.

This chain links TRBV6-5 with TRBJ2-7, with 7 positions matching TRBD1. V shed 6 bases and J 4 bases; nucleotides not matched to a gene: 6. The germline CDR1 and CDR2 sequences are MNHEY and SVGAGI. The CDR3 loop spans 13 amino acids. The CDR3 loop reads CASSPGQEYEQYF. The CDR3 DNA reads TGTGCCAGCAGCCCTGGACAGGAATACGAGCAGTACTTC.

The genes are TRBV6-6 and TRBJ1-6, with 8 bases that match TRBD1. Trimming at V came to 6 bases and at J to 7 bases, leaving 5 bases not matched to a gene. The CDR3 covers 14 residues. Germline CDR1 reads MNHNY; CDR2 reads SVGAGI (reference sequence). The CDR3 DNA sequence: TGTGCCAGCAGCGGACAGGGAAGGAATTCACCCCTCCACTTT. This translates into CASSGQGRNSPLHF.

The gene calls are TRBV9 and TRBJ2-3; possible D gene TRBD1, 7 bases. This CDR3 is built from 15 residues. The germline V gene has CDR1 SGDLS and CDR2 YYNGEE. V was clipped by 2 bases and J by 3 bases, with 13 bases between them. CDR3 in amino acids: CASSVGQGGTDTQYF. The CDR3 DNA is TGTGCCAGCAGCGTTGGGCAGGGGGGTACAGATACGCAGTATTTT.

This chain connects TRBV7-9 to TRBJ2-1; 12 nucleotides line up with TRBD2. This CDR3 spans 14 amino acids. Germline lookup yields CDR1 SEHNR and CDR2 FQNEAQ (reference sequence). The V segment lost 3 bases and the J segment 9 bases; nucleotides outside the gene matches: 3. The chain's CDR3 is CASSFLLAGGEQFF. DNA of the CDR3: TGTGCCAGCAGCTTTTTACTAGCGGGGGGTGAGCAGTTCTTC.

The chain links TRBV28 to TRBJ2-7; 13 bases match TRBD2. V lost 5 bases and J lost 1; bases outside the gene matches: 2. The CDR3 length is 15 residues. Germline CDR1 and CDR2: MDHEN and SYDVKM. The CDR3 spells CASSRLAGGSYEQYF. In nucleotides, the CDR3 is TGTGCCAGCAGTCGACTAGCGGGAGGTTCCTACGAGCAGTACTTC.

The chain links TRBV7-2 to TRBJ2-3; weak D call: TRBD1 (5 bases). Trimming pared 1 base from V and 3 bases from J, leaving 11 bases between. The V gene's germline CDR1 is SGHTA and CDR2 FQGNSA. CDR3 length: 15 amino acids. CDR3 nucleotides: TGTGCCAGCAGCTTAGGGCAGGGTAGGACAGATACGCAGTATTTT. Amino acid sequence: CASSLGQGRTDTQYF.

This chain uses TRBV11-2 with TRBJ2-5; D is ambiguous. Trimming shortened V by 4 bases and J by 10 bases, and 16 bases separated the two germline ends. This CDR3 spans 13 amino acids. Looked up from germline, CDR1 is SGHAT and CDR2 is FQNNGV. The CDR3 region has the DNA TGTGCCAGCAGCTCGGTGCGGAGATTATACCAGTACTTC. Encoded protein: CASSSVRRLYQYF. Drawing the rest from reference TRBV11-2 and TRBJ2-5, the complete variable domain is EAGVAQSPRYKIIEKRQSVAFWCNPISGHATLYWYQQILGQGPKLLIQFQNNGVVDDSQLPKDRFSAERLKGVDSTLKIQPAKLEDSAVYLCASSSVRRLYQYFGPGTRLLVL.

The chain carries TRBV7-9 and TRBJ1-2, with D uncertain. V was shortened by 3 bases and J by 5 bases, with 13 bases between the two germline ends. The CDR3 totals 14 residues. Germline CDR1 reads SEHNR; CDR2 reads FQNEAQ (reference sequence). The CDR3 is CASSFDTALYGYTF. Here the CDR3 DNA reads TGTGCCAGCAGCTTCGATACAGCTCTGTATGGCTACACCTTC.

This chain links TRBV5-1 with TRBJ2-5; 11 bases map to TRBD1. Trimming cost V 3 bases and J 5 bases; bases outside gene matches: 6. The CDR3 has 15 residues. CDR1 and CDR2 (germline): SGHRS, YFSETQ. DNA of the CDR3: TGCGCCAGCAGCTGGGGACAGGGGGATGTGGAGACCCAGTACTTC. Protein product: CASSWGQGDVETQYF.

The chain is built from TRBV5-6 and TRBJ1-2; TRBD1 matches 9 bases. The junction had 4 bases not matched to a gene; V was cut back by 0 bases and J by 7 bases. In germline, CDR1 is SGHDT, CDR2 YYEEEE. The CDR3 has 14 amino acids. The CDR3 protein is CASSLAQGAGGYTF. Written as DNA, the CDR3 is TGTGCCAGCAGCTTGGCACAGGGGGCGGGTGGCTACACCTTC.

This clone was detected only a few times. The same CDR3 also results from other DNA sequences found in this sample. CDR3 in amino acids: CASRGQLNTEAFF. CDR3 nucleotides: TGTGCCAGCAGAGGACAGTTGAACACTGAAGCTTTCTTT. The rearrangement uses TRBV2 and TRBJ1-1; D might be TRBD1 (6 bases). CDR1 is SNHLY, CDR2 FYNNEI, per germline. CDR3 length equals 13 residues. The V end lost 6 bases, the J end lost 0 bases, and 8 bases lay between the germline ends.

This chain joins TRBV7-9 and TRBJ2-7, with TRBD2 as a possible D gene (7 bases). In germline, CDR1 is SEHNR, CDR2 FQNEAQ (reference sequence). The CDR3 loop spans 14 amino acids. The V end was cut by 4 bases, the J end by 0 bases, with 10 bases between. Here the CDR3 DNA reads TGTGCCAGCAGCTCCGCGGGGGCCTCCTACGAGCAGTACTTC. Translated: CASSSAGASYEQYF. The variable domain in full, with the rest retrieved from reference TRBV7-9 and TRBJ2-7, is DTGVSQNPRHKITKRGQNVTFRCDPISEHNRLYWYRQTLGQGPEFLTYFQNEAQLEKSRLLSDRFSAERPKGSFSTLEIQRTEQGDSAMYLCASSSAGASYEQYFGPGTRLTVT.

This clone was picked up one time. J is TRBJ1-3 and V is TRBV6-6; D might be TRBD1 (5 bases). V was cut by 3 bases and J by 4 bases, with 7 bases left in between. Germline assignment: CDR1 MNHNY and CDR2 SVGAGI (reference sequence). This CDR3 is 13 amino acids long. The CDR3 spells CASSYGAGNTIYF. As DNA, the CDR3 is TGTGCCAGCAGTTATGGGGCGGGAAACACCATATATTTT.